These 2 T cell receptor beta chains originate from one sample sequenced in a study. TCRdb passed the 5' RACE reads through MiXCR, listing each CDR3 protein once. Among approximately 40,000 distinct CDR3 sequences listed, 20% to 25% were seen once. Cells sorted as Tregs were CD4+, CD25+ and CD127-/low. Material for sequencing was Tregs sorted from blood. These receptors all come from a female donor with breast cancer.

The chain couples TRBV9 to TRBJ2-1; D unresolved. The V and J ends lost 5 bases and 3 bases respectively, with 3 bases between them. Germline CDR1 SGDLS, CDR2 YYNGEE. The CDR3 loop spans 11 amino acids. CDR3 residues: CASRVYNEQFF. The CDR3 nucleotides are TGTGCCAGCAGAGTCTACAATGAGCAGTTCTTC.

This clonotype was seen more than once but under ten times. The chain has TRBV20-1 and TRBJ2-7; 8 nucleotides match TRBD2. Germline values: CDR1 DFQATT, CDR2 SNEGSKA (reference sequence). V shed 1 base and J 6 bases; nucleotides not matched to a gene: 8. The length of the CDR3 is 14 residues. The CDR3 spells CSARGTGTRSEQYF. The CDR3 DNA reads TGCAGTGCTAGAGGAACCGGGACTAGGTCCGAGCAGTACTTC.